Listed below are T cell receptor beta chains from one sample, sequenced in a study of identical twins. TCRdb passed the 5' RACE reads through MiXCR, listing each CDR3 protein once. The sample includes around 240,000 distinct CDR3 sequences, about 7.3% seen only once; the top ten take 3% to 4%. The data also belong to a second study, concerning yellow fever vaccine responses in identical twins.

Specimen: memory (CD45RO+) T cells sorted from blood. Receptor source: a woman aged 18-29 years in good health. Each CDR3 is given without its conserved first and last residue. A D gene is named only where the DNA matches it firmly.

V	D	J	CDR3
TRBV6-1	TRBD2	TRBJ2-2	ASKPGLAGTNTGELF
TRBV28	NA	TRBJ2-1	ATSRAYNEQF
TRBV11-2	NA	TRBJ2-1	ASSLRSSPLGRSNEQF
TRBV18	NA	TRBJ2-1	ASSPPADDNEQF
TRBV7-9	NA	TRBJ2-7	ASSLVGVGNYEQY
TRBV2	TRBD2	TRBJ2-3	ASSAGLAGSDTQY
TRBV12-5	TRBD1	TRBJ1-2	ASGLPATGALS
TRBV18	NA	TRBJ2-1	ASSPRSEDEQF
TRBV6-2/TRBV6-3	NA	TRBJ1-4	ASSYGQNNEKLF
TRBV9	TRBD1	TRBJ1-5	ATRGGRYSNQPQH
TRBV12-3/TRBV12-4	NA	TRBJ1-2	ASSYSNPEGANGYT
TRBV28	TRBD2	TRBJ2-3	ASSSRRGSGVTDTQY
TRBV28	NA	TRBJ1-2	ASRRSGEGYT
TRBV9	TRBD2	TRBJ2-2	ASSGGTSGGSGELF
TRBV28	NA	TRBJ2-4	ASSRMAGRLDVQY
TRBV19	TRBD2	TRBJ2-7	ASTTSGIPYEQY
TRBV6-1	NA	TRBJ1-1	ASTNDRGTEAF
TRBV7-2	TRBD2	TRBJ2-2	ATSGTGELF
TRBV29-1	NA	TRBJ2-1	SVERAYNEQF
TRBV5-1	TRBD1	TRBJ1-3	ASSRGGLDGNTIY